This TCR beta chain was captured in a study of shared clonotypes between healthy human individuals. Study in general: The donor group consisted of two women and three men, aged 18 to 49.

Original handling: Without quality scores, immunoSEQ junctional reads could not be filtered like full-length reads. TCRdb's copy holds only in-frame clones and misses some; the assay was immunoSEQ multiplex PCR. Clone size and the V and J calls come from that table; the DNA yielded D and trimming. The repertoire holds 1,500,000 or so clones, with about 96% as singletons. Of note for this clone: No antigen is known for it.

Study-level results: The study found about 5% of naive CD4 clonotypes shared across a handful of donors. Estimated clonotype richness was generally higher in naive than memory subsets.

V was shortened by 5 bases and J by 2 bases, with 14 bases between the two germline ends. CDR3 length: 15 amino acids. Germline V gene lookup returns CDR1 SEHNR and CDR2 FQNEAQ (reference sequence). The specimen sequenced was naive CD4+ T cells sorted from blood. Subset in this sample: CD45RA+ positively selected. The V gene is TRBV7-9, the J gene TRBJ2-3; no clear D. The TCR originated in a man aged 25 to 40 in good health. The CDR3 DNA reads TGTGCCAGCAGCCCTTCCCTAGGTCTCACAGATACGCAGTATTTT. It encodes CASSPSLGLTDTQYF.